These T cell receptor beta chains were read from a single sample in a study of blood T cell repertoires in COVID-19. Libraries were prepared by immunoSEQ multiplex PCR; TCRdb keeps only in-frame clonotypes and omits some of them. The repertoire holds 30,000 to 40,000 clones, with roughly 88% as singletons. The sequenced sample consisted of peripheral blood. The receptors originated from a man aged 65 to 79 with active COVID-19. The CDR3 runs from the conserved cysteine through the conserved F or W. Each record gives: J gene, D gene, V gene, clone size, CDR3 DNA, CDR3 protein. D genes are given only for firm matches. The size field is filled for only some rows; it gives once, few, many or a size class.

j_gene: TRBJ2-7; d_gene: NA; v_gene: TRBV10-1; abundance: NA; CDR3nt: TGCGCCAGCAGACAACCCTCCTACGAGCAGTACTTC; CDR3aa: CASRQPSYEQYF
j_gene: TRBJ2-7; d_gene: TRBD2; v_gene: TRBV10-3; abundance: NA; CDR3nt: TGTGCCATCAGCTCCGGGACTAGTACCGAGCAGTACTTC; CDR3aa: CAISSGTSTEQYF
j_gene: TRBJ2-1; d_gene: TRBD2; v_gene: TRBV4-3; abundance: NA; CDR3nt: TGCGCCAGCAGCCGGGTAGCGGGGAGCTCCTACAATGAGCAGTTCTTC; CDR3aa: CASSRVAGSSYNEQFF
j_gene: TRBJ2-7; d_gene: TRBD1; v_gene: TRBV4-1; abundance: NA; CDR3nt: TGCGCCAGCAGCCAACCGGGACAGGCCCGGTACGAGCAGTACTTC; CDR3aa: CASSQPGQARYEQYF
j_gene: TRBJ2-3; d_gene: NA; v_gene: TRBV3-1/TRBV3-2; abundance: NA; CDR3nt: TGTGCCAGCAGCCAGAGCCTTAGCACAGATACGCAGTATTTT; CDR3aa: CASSQSLSTDTQYF
j_gene: TRBJ1-2; d_gene: NA; v_gene: TRBV5-1; abundance: NA; CDR3nt: TGCGCCAGCAGCTTGGTAAGGGGATCTTATGGCTACACCTTC; CDR3aa: CASSLVRGSYGYTF
j_gene: TRBJ1-3; d_gene: NA; v_gene: TRBV12-3/TRBV12-4; abundance: NA; CDR3nt: TGTGCCAGCAGCCCGACAGCCGGAAACACCATATATTTT; CDR3aa: CASSPTAGNTIYF
j_gene: TRBJ1-1; d_gene: NA; v_gene: TRBV2; abundance: once; CDR3nt: TGTGCCAGCACCCGGAGGGGAAACATGAACACTGAAGCTTTCTTT; CDR3aa: CASTRRGNMNTEAFF
j_gene: TRBJ2-5; d_gene: TRBD2; v_gene: TRBV2; abundance: NA; CDR3nt: TGTGCCAGCAGTGACCCGGGAGGGACTCGGGGAAAGACCCAGTACTTC; CDR3aa: CASSDPGGTRGKTQYF
j_gene: TRBJ2-5; d_gene: TRBD2; v_gene: TRBV30; abundance: NA; CDR3nt: TGTGCCTGGAGTCCGGGGGTAGCGGGGTTTCTCCAAGAGACCCAGTACTTC; CDR3aa: CAWSPGVAGFLQETQYF
j_gene: TRBJ2-7; d_gene: NA; v_gene: TRBV2; abundance: NA; CDR3nt: TGTGCCAGCAGTGATCTGGACAGAGCCTACGAGCAGTACTTC; CDR3aa: CASSDLDRAYEQYF
j_gene: TRBJ1-5; d_gene: TRBD1; v_gene: TRBV18; abundance: NA; CDR3nt: TGTGCCAGCTCACCCACAGCCACAGGGGGTGGCAATCAGCCCCAGCATTTT; CDR3aa: CASSPTATGGGNQPQHF
j_gene: TRBJ2-6; d_gene: TRBD1; v_gene: TRBV5-4; abundance: once; CDR3nt: TGTGCCAGCAGCCCTAGGGGGCGGATGCCGTCTGGGGCCAACGTCCTGACTTTC; CDR3aa: CASSPRGRMPSGANVLTF
j_gene: TRBJ2-1; d_gene: NA; v_gene: TRBV7-9; abundance: NA; CDR3nt: TGTGCCAGCAGAAAAGGACAGTTCTCCTACAATGAGCAGTTCTTC; CDR3aa: CASRKGQFSYNEQFF
j_gene: TRBJ2-7; d_gene: TRBD2; v_gene: TRBV29-1; abundance: NA; CDR3nt: TGCAGCGTTGAATTAGGCGGGGGTCGCTCCTACGAGCAGTACTTC; CDR3aa: CSVELGGGRSYEQYF
j_gene: TRBJ2-1; d_gene: TRBD2; v_gene: TRBV29-1; abundance: NA; CDR3nt: TGCAGCGTTGATGTGCCGACTAGCGGGAGTAGGAATGAGCAGTTCTTC; CDR3aa: CSVDVPTSGSRNEQFF
j_gene: TRBJ2-5; d_gene: TRBD1; v_gene: TRBV7-9; abundance: NA; CDR3nt: TGTGCCAGCAGCTTACTTGGACAGGGAGGAGAGACCCAGTACTTC; CDR3aa: CASSLLGQGGETQYF
j_gene: TRBJ1-1; d_gene: NA; v_gene: TRBV7-2; abundance: NA; CDR3nt: TGTGCCAGCAGCTCCCTCGTCGGAGGGGCGCGGGGCACTGAAGCTTTCTTT; CDR3aa: CASSSLVGGARGTEAFF
j_gene: TRBJ2-3; d_gene: TRBD2; v_gene: TRBV7-3; abundance: NA; CDR3nt: TGTGCCAGCAGCTTCACGGGGGGAAACACAGATACGCAGTATTTT; CDR3aa: CASSFTGGNTDTQYF
j_gene: TRBJ2-7; d_gene: NA; v_gene: TRBV28; abundance: NA; CDR3nt: TGTGCCAGCAGGCTAACAGGGTACGAGCAGTACTTC; CDR3aa: CASRLTGYEQYF
j_gene: TRBJ2-1; d_gene: TRBD1; v_gene: TRBV18; abundance: NA; CDR3nt: TGTGCCAGCTCAAGCATAGGGACAGGGGGTAACGAGCAGTTCTTC; CDR3aa: CASSSIGTGGNEQFF
j_gene: TRBJ1-3; d_gene: NA; v_gene: TRBV6-5; abundance: few; CDR3nt: TGTGCCAGCAGTCGGACAGCTGGAAACACCATATATTTT; CDR3aa: CASSRTAGNTIYF
j_gene: TRBJ2-2; d_gene: TRBD2; v_gene: TRBV4-3; abundance: NA; CDR3nt: TGCGCCAGCAGCTACCGACTAGCGGGAGAAACCGGGGAGCTGTTTTTT; CDR3aa: CASSYRLAGETGELFF
j_gene: TRBJ2-4; d_gene: NA; v_gene: TRBV7-2; abundance: once; CDR3nt: TGTGCCAGCAGCCCTCAGGATTTAGCCAAAAACATTCAGTACTTC; CDR3aa: CASSPQDLAKNIQYF
j_gene: TRBJ2-7; d_gene: NA; v_gene: TRBV18; abundance: NA; CDR3nt: TGTGCCAGCTCACCTAGCGGCCGGACGGCCGCCTCTCACCTCTACGAGCAGTACTTC; CDR3aa: CASSPSGRTAASHLYEQYF
j_gene: TRBJ2-3; d_gene: NA; v_gene: TRBV12-5; abundance: NA; CDR3nt: TGTGCTAGTGGTTTGCCAGACACAGATACGCAGTATTTT; CDR3aa: CASGLPDTDTQYF
j_gene: TRBJ1-2; d_gene: TRBD1; v_gene: TRBV12-3/TRBV12-4; abundance: NA; CDR3nt: TGTGCCAGCAGGGGACAGGTCCCTTTAGGCTACACCTTC; CDR3aa: CASRGQVPLGYTF
j_gene: TRBJ2-5; d_gene: NA; v_gene: TRBV18; abundance: NA; CDR3nt: TGTGCCAGCTCACCACGCAGGAACCAAGAGACCCAGTACTTC; CDR3aa: CASSPRRNQETQYF
j_gene: TRBJ2-2; d_gene: TRBD1; v_gene: TRBV27; abundance: NA; CDR3nt: TGTGCCAGCAGCGGGACAGGGGAGGGCACCGGGGAGCTGTTTTTT; CDR3aa: CASSGTGEGTGELFF
j_gene: TRBJ1-1; d_gene: TRBD1; v_gene: TRBV5-4; abundance: NA; CDR3nt: TGTGCCAGCAGCTCCCCGACAGGGGGCTCGGCTGAAGCTTTCTTT; CDR3aa: CASSSPTGGSAEAFF
j_gene: TRBJ2-4; d_gene: NA; v_gene: TRBV19; abundance: NA; CDR3nt: TGTGCCAGTAGTACCTGGGGCTGGGACATTCAGTACTTC; CDR3aa: CASSTWGWDIQYF
j_gene: TRBJ2-7; d_gene: TRBD2; v_gene: TRBV7-2; abundance: NA; CDR3nt: TGTGCCAGCAGCTTGGCCCACTCTCTAGCGGGAGGGTACGAGCAGTACTTC; CDR3aa: CASSLAHSLAGGYEQYF
j_gene: TRBJ2-1; d_gene: TRBD1; v_gene: TRBV24-1; abundance: once; CDR3nt: TGTGCCACCAGTGATTCGGGACAGGGTTTATGGAATGAGCAGTTCTTC; CDR3aa: CATSDSGQGLWNEQFF
j_gene: TRBJ1-1; d_gene: NA; v_gene: TRBV7-2; abundance: NA; CDR3nt: TGTGCCAGCAGCTTTGGGGGGTTGATAGGGCTCGGGAACACTGAAGCTTTCTTT; CDR3aa: CASSFGGLIGLGNTEAFF
j_gene: TRBJ2-7; d_gene: NA; v_gene: TRBV4-2; abundance: once; CDR3nt: TGTGCCAGCAGCCACGGGACACGGCGGGAGTCCTACGAGCAGTACTTC; CDR3aa: CASSHGTRRESYEQYF
j_gene: TRBJ2-7; d_gene: TRBD2; v_gene: TRBV7-3; abundance: NA; CDR3nt: TGTGCCAGCAGCTTAACCGCGACTAGCGGGACCTACGAGCAGTACTTC; CDR3aa: CASSLTATSGTYEQYF
j_gene: TRBJ2-3; d_gene: NA; v_gene: TRBV20-1; abundance: NA; CDR3nt: TGCAGTGCCACACATGGAGATACGCAGTATTTT; CDR3aa: CSATHGDTQYF
j_gene: TRBJ1-2; d_gene: TRBD1; v_gene: TRBV7-2; abundance: NA; CDR3nt: TGTGCCAGCAGCTTAGTCGGACAGGGGGCGGATGGCTACACCTTC; CDR3aa: CASSLVGQGADGYTF
j_gene: TRBJ1-6; d_gene: NA; v_gene: TRBV5-1; abundance: NA; CDR3nt: TGCGCCAGCAGCTCTTCGGGAGCCTATAATTCACCCCTCCACTTT; CDR3aa: CASSSSGAYNSPLHF
j_gene: TRBJ2-3; d_gene: NA; v_gene: TRBV21-1; abundance: NA; CDR3nt: TGTGCCAGCAATCCGGACAGGGATATCACAGATACGCAGTATTTT; CDR3aa: CASNPDRDITDTQYF
j_gene: TRBJ1-2; d_gene: NA; v_gene: TRBV5-4; abundance: NA; CDR3nt: TGTGCCACCGAAAGAGGGGGGGACTATGGCTACACCTTC; CDR3aa: CATERGGDYGYTF
j_gene: TRBJ1-1; d_gene: NA; v_gene: TRBV18; abundance: once; CDR3nt: TGTGCCAGCTCACCCGATACAGGCCTGAACACTGAAGCTTTCTTT; CDR3aa: CASSPDTGLNTEAFF
j_gene: TRBJ2-5; d_gene: TRBD2; v_gene: TRBV11-3; abundance: once; CDR3nt: TGTGCCAGTAGCGGGGGGTCGGAGACCCAGTACTTC; CDR3aa: CASSGGSETQYF
j_gene: TRBJ2-1; d_gene: TRBD2; v_gene: TRBV30; abundance: NA; CDR3nt: TGTGCCTGGAGTGCGTCAGCGGGAGGAATTAGTGAGCAGTTCTTC; CDR3aa: CAWSASAGGISEQFF
j_gene: TRBJ2-7; d_gene: NA; v_gene: TRBV19; abundance: few; CDR3nt: TGTGCCAGTAGTATAGGAGGAGGGGCATACTCCTACGAGCAGTACTTC; CDR3aa: CASSIGGGAYSYEQYF
j_gene: TRBJ2-1; d_gene: TRBD2; v_gene: TRBV27; abundance: NA; CDR3nt: TGTGCCAGCAGTTTTCTCCGGGCTAGCGGGATCGAGGTCAATGAGCAGTTCTTC; CDR3aa: CASSFLRASGIEVNEQFF
j_gene: TRBJ1-5; d_gene: NA; v_gene: TRBV28; abundance: NA; CDR3nt: TGTGCCAGCAGTTTGCAGCAGGGAGGGGGCAATCAGCCCCAGCATTTT; CDR3aa: CASSLQQGGGNQPQHF
j_gene: TRBJ2-5; d_gene: TRBD1; v_gene: TRBV3-1/TRBV3-2; abundance: NA; CDR3nt: TGTGCCAGCAGCCAGGGACAGACCCAAGAGACCCAGTACTTC; CDR3aa: CASSQGQTQETQYF
j_gene: TRBJ1-4; d_gene: NA; v_gene: TRBV4-3; abundance: NA; CDR3nt: TGCGCCAGCAGCCAACCCATGGAGGCCTTGGTCTGGGATGAAAAACTGTTTTTT; CDR3aa: CASSQPMEALVWDEKLFF
j_gene: TRBJ2-7; d_gene: TRBD2; v_gene: TRBV9; abundance: NA; CDR3nt: TGTGCCAGCAGCGTAATGGGACTAGATAACGAGCAGTACTTC; CDR3aa: CASSVMGLDNEQYF
j_gene: TRBJ2-7; d_gene: TRBD1; v_gene: TRBV11-2; abundance: NA; CDR3nt: TGTGCCAGCGGCCAGGGGGCCTACGAGCAGTACTTC; CDR3aa: CASGQGAYEQYF